Shown below are 4 T cell receptor beta chains from a single sample sequenced in a study of vaccination and CD4 T cells after COVID-19. Cultured CD4+ T cells had their DNA profiled by the Oncomine TCR Beta short-read assay. Genomic DNA from cultured CD4+ T cells was extracted. TCRdb ran MiXCR on the PCR reads and lists one entry per CDR3 protein. The sample contains fewer than 8,000 distinct CDR3 sequences, around 32% of which appear only once. Indicated treatment: roughly ten-day PBMC culture with coronavirus spike peptide pools or control peptides (ViraFEST assay). The collection of CD4+ T cells from the unexposed donor took place before the COVID-19 pandemic (2011-2018). Their antigen targets remain unknown. Sequenced input: CD4+ T cells from blood, cultured in vitro. Receptors were obtained from a human donor in good health.

This clonotype was seen a few times. The rearrangement joins TRBV27 to TRBJ2-7; D is tentatively TRBD1 or TRBD2 (5 bases each). Germline V gives CDR1 MNHEY, CDR2 SMNVEV (reference sequence). The CDR3 is made up of 14 amino acids. Trimming removed 3 bases at V and 2 bases at J, with 11 bases between. CDR3 sequence (DNA): TGTGCCAGCAGTTTTATGGGACCAACCTACGAGCAGTACTTC. Protein product: CASSFMGPTYEQYF.

The gene calls are TRBV28 and TRBJ1-2, with TRBD1 matching 8 bases. The CDR3 has 13 amino acids. The V segment lost 6 bases and the J segment 7 bases; nucleotides outside the gene matches: 7. Germline loops: CDR1 MDHEN, CDR2 SYDVKM. The DNA of the CDR3 is TGTGCCAGCAGCCTTGGACAGGGTGGTGGCTACACCTTC. Protein product: CASSLGQGGGYTF.

This clonotype turned up a few times. The chain employs TRBV9 and TRBJ2-3, with 7 positions matching TRBD1. Germline CDR1 is SGDLS and CDR2 is YYNGEE. This CDR3 region has 15 residues. V was pared by 3 bases and J by 1 base, with 5 bases of the junction left unmatched. The CDR3 sequence: CASSGITGGTDTQYF. CDR3 in DNA: TGTGCCAGCAGCGGAATCACAGGGGGCACAGATACGCAGTATTTT.

The chain recombines TRBV5-4 with TRBJ2-3, with D perhaps TRBD1 (6 bases). The V gene's germline CDR1 is SGHNT and CDR2 YYREEE (reference sequence). V lost 1 base, J lost 4 bases, and 13 bases lay in between. CDR3 length: 15 residues. The CDR3 loop reads CASSLRTAGADTQYF. The DNA for the CDR3 is TGTGCCAGCAGCTTGAGAACGGCAGGGGCAGATACGCAGTATTTT.